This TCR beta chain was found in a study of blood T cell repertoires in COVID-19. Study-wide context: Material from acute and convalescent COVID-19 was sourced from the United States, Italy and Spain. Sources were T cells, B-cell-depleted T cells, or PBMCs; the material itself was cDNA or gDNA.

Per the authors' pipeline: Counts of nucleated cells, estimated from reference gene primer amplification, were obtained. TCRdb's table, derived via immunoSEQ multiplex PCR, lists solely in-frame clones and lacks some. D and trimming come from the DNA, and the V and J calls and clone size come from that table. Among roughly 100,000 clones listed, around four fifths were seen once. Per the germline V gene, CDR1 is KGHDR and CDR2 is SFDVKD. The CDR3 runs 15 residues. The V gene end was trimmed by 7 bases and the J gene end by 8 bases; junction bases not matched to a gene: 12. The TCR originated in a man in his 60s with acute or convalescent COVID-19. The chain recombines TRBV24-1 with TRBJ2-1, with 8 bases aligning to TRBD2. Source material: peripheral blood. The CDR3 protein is CATSDGLAARHEQFF. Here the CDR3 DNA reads TGTGCCACCAGCGACGGACTAGCCGCTCGTCATGAGCAGTTCTTC.